Presented here are 6 T cell receptor beta chains from one specimen sequenced in a study of Tregs in tolerant kidney transplant recipients. Generated by immunoSEQ multiplex PCR, the TCRdb table keeps only in-frame clones and is missing some. The repertoire holds tens of thousands of clones, with over 85% as singletons. The sample consisted of CD4+ T cells from blood, taken before the transplant. Receptors were obtained from a human donor who received a combined kidney and bone marrow transplant.

The table lists this clone with a count of one. The rearrangement links TRBV5-1 to TRBJ2-3, with TRBD1 as a possible D gene (6 bases). Between the trimmed V and J ends, which lost 2 bases and 2 bases, there was a span of 9 bases. CDR3 size: 14 residues. The germline V gene has CDR1 SGHRS and CDR2 YFSETQ. CDR3 nucleotides: TGCGCCAGCAGCTTACAGGGATACACAGATACGCAGTATTTT. Its protein product is CASSLQGYTDTQYF.

The chain links TRBV7-2 to TRBJ2-1, with 12 bases identical to TRBD2. CDR3 length: 17 residues. Germline CDR1 is SGHTA and CDR2 is FQGNSA. With 5 bases clipped from V and 9 bases from J, the junction kept 14 bases outside the gene matches. CDR3 nucleotides: TGTGCCAGCAGCAAAAAATCTAGCGGGGGGGATGGCGGTGAGCAGTTCTTC. This encodes CASSKKSSGGDGGEQFF.

The rearrangement links TRBV16 to TRBJ2-7, with 7 bases lining up with TRBD1. This CDR3 is built from 15 residues. With V trimmed by 4 bases and J by 2 bases, 8 bases remained unmatched. Per germline, CDR1 KGHSY and CDR2 FQNENV. The CDR3 DNA is TGTGCCAGCAGCCCCTGGGACAGACCCCCCTACGAGCAGTACTTC. This encodes CASSPWDRPPYEQYF.

The chain carries TRBV6-1 and TRBJ2-7, with 9 bases fitting TRBD2. The length of the CDR3 is 18 residues. The V gene end was trimmed by 3 bases and the J gene end by 2 bases; junction bases not matched to a gene: 14. The germline gives CDR1 MNHNS, CDR2 SASEGT. CDR3 DNA sequence: TGTGCCAGCAGTGATGGGACTAGCAGGAAGCGGGTGACCTACGAGCAGTACTTC. It specifies CASSDGTSRKRVTYEQYF.

This chain links TRBV29-1 with TRBJ2-6, with unresolved D. Between the trimmed V and J ends, which lost 4 bases and 0 bases, there was a span of 4 bases. The CDR3 consists of 13 residues. Germline lookup yields CDR1 SQVTM and CDR2 ANQGSEA. The CDR3 reads CSVGYSGANVLTF. CDR3 coding DNA: TGCAGCGTTGGTTACTCTGGGGCCAACGTCCTGACTTTC.

The V and J genes are TRBV11-3 and TRBJ1-1; no definite D call. The V gene's germline CDR1 is SGHNT and CDR2 YENEEA. Trimming shortened V by 0 bases and J by 4 bases, and 6 bases separated the two germline ends. The CDR3 spans 13 residues. The CDR3 loop is CASSLDLSTEAFF. The CDR3 bases are TGTGCCAGCAGCTTAGATCTGAGCACTGAAGCTTTCTTT. Filled out from reference TRBV11-3 and TRBJ1-1, the complete variable domain reads EAGVVQSPRYKIIEKKQPVAFWCNPISGHNTLYWYLQNLGQGPELLIRYENEEAVDDSQLPKDRFSAERLKGVDSTLKIQPAELGDSAVYLCASSLDLSTEAFFGQGTRLTVV.